The 12 T cell receptor beta chains below all came from one sample that was sequenced in a study of neurological immune-mediated disorders (dated by TCRdb to the late 2010s). The library was made by 5' RACE. The sequencer listed for this sample is Illumina HiSeq 2500. TCRdb cleaned the public reads at Q25 with fastp, built clones with MiXCR and kept in-frame beta chains. A single entry per CDR3 protein holds the most common genes and DNA from its merged rows. The sample table contains 35,000 to 55,000 distinct CDR3 sequences; only one count was recorded for more than 5% of them. The top ten hold 0.55% to 0.6% of the sample. Input material: CD4+ T cells from blood. Receptors originate from a woman aged 40 to 50 in good health.

This clonotype showed up many times. The chain employs TRBV7-2 and TRBJ1-3, with 7 bases fitting TRBD1. J was trimmed by 0 bases and V by 1 base; bases with no gene match: 3. This CDR3 region has 16 residues. Germline assignment: CDR1 SGHTA and CDR2 FQGNSA. Written as DNA, the CDR3 is TGTGCCAGCAGCTTAGTTAGGACAGGCTCTGGAAACACCATATATTTT. It specifies CASSLVRTGSGNTIYF. Variable domain in full (rest from reference TRBV7-2 and TRBJ1-3): GAGVSQSPSNKVTEKGKDVELRCDPISGHTALYWYRQSLGQGLEFLIYFQGNSAPDKSGLPSDRFSAERTGGSVSTLTIQRTQQEDSAVYLCASSLVRTGSGNTIYFGEGSWLTVV.

The table lists this clonotype with many counts. The chain couples TRBV28 to TRBJ1-5; 7 bases agree with TRBD1. V shed 6 bases and J 1 base; nucleotides not matched to a gene: 3. The CDR3 extends over 14 amino acids. Germline V lookup: CDR1 MDHEN, CDR2 SYDVKM. The CDR3 reads CASRPGGSNQPQHF. The CDR3, as DNA: TGTGCCAGCAGACCAGGGGGAAGCAATCAGCCCCAGCATTTT. The variable domain in full, with the rest retrieved from reference TRBV28 and TRBJ1-5, is DVKVTQSSRYLVKRTGEKVFLECVQDMDHENMFWYRQDPGLGLRLIYFSYDVKMKEKGDIPEGYSVSREKKERFSLILESASTNQTSMYLCASRPGGSNQPQHFGDGTRLSIL.

This clonotype appeared many times. The V and J genes are TRBV28 and TRBJ1-1, with D unclear. CDR3 length: 12 residues. With 8 bases removed from V and 4 bases from J, the gap between germline ends came to 11 bases. Germline lookup yields CDR1 MDHEN and CDR2 SYDVKM. The CDR3 DNA follows: TGTGCCAGCTTCGGGTTGCGCACTGAAGCTTTCTTT. Its translation is CASFGLRTEAFF.

A note on this clonotype: A much larger clone sits a single nucleotide away, making a read error possible. The J gene is TRBJ2-3, the V gene TRBV11-2; 7 bases line up with TRBD1. This CDR3 contains 15 residues. With V trimmed by 6 bases and J by 4 bases, 10 bases remained unmatched. Germline lookup yields CDR1 SGHAT and CDR2 FQNNGV. The CDR3 here is CASRLTGTEADTQYF. In DNA, the CDR3 is TGTGCCAGCAGATTAACCGGGACAGAAGCAGATACGCAGTATTTT.

This clonotype showed up many times. The chain is built from TRBV5-1 and TRBJ2-3; 9 positions match TRBD2. Trimming at V came to 4 bases and at J to 10 bases, leaving 13 bases not matched to a gene. The length of the CDR3 is 15 residues. Germline V gene data show CDR1 as SGHRS and CDR2 as YFSETQ. The CDR3 spells CASSRISGRAHPQYF. The DNA of the CDR3 is TGCGCCAGCAGCCGAATTAGCGGGAGAGCCCATCCGCAGTATTTT.

This clonotype was seen ten or more times. This chain uses TRBV12-3 or TRBV12-4 with TRBJ1-2, with 7 bases identical to TRBD1. J lost 7 bases, V lost 0 bases, and 17 bases had no gene match. The length of the CDR3 is 18 residues. CDR3 sequence reads: CASSLAVGDRPRRGGYTF. DNA for the CDR3: TGTGCCAGCAGTTTAGCTGTTGGGGACAGACCGCGACGGGGTGGCTACACCTTC.

This clonotype has a count of ten or more. The chain carries TRBV3-1 and TRBJ2-5; possibly TRBD2 for D (6 bases). V gave up 4 bases and J gave up 2 bases, with 20 bases separating them. Germline lookup yields CDR1 LGHDT and CDR2 YNNKEL (reference sequence). The CDR3 is 17 amino acids. CDR3: CASSPEGGTSLQETQYF. The CDR3 region has the DNA TGTGCCAGCAGCCCGGAGGGAGGAACATCCCTTCAAGAGACCCAGTACTTC.

At least ten counts were recorded for this clonotype. V gene TRBV29-1 combines with J gene TRBJ1-2; 7 bases align to TRBD1. V shed 6 bases and J 8 bases; nucleotides not matched to a gene: 9. The CDR3 spans 12 residues. Germline V gene data show CDR1 as SQVTM and CDR2 as ANQGSEA. CDR3 sequence reads: CSVRGGSKGYTF. The DNA for the CDR3 is TGCAGCGTCCGAGGGGGCTCGAAAGGCTACACCTTC.

Many counts were recorded for this clonotype. This rearrangement joins TRBV20-1 to TRBJ2-6; maybe TRBD1 (6 bases). Germline CDR1 reads DFQATT; CDR2 reads SNEGSKA (reference sequence). There are 15 residues in the CDR3. The CDR3 DNA is TGCAGCCTAAAATCAGGGGTCTCTGGGGCCAACGTCCTGACTTTC. Its protein product is CSLKSGVSGANVLTF.

This clonotype was picked up many times. The chain employs TRBV14 and TRBJ2-1; D not certain. The CDR3 spans 15 residues. Trimming took 0 bases from V and 0 from J, leaving 6 bases between them. Germline V gene data show CDR1 as SGHDN and CDR2 as FVKESK. CDR3 coding DNA: TGTGCCAGCAGCCAAGATCTAGACTCCTACAATGAGCAGTTCTTC. Residues: CASSQDLDSYNEQFF. Variable domain in full (rest from reference TRBV14 and TRBJ2-1): EAGVTQFPSHSVIEKGQTVTLRCDPISGHDNLYWYRRVMGKEIKFLLHFVKESKQDESGMPNNRFLAERTGGTYSTLKVQPAELEDSGVYFCASSQDLDSYNEQFFGPGTRLTVL.

This clonotype was detected ten times or more. This chain uses TRBV7-9 with TRBJ2-5; 9 bases align to TRBD2. The CDR3 consists of 15 residues. CDR1 SEHNR and CDR2 FQNEAQ come from the germline V gene (reference sequence). V dropped 0 bases and J dropped 5; count of bases not matched to a gene: 4. The CDR3 DNA follows: TGTGCCAGCAGCTTAGCTAGCGGGAGTCTGGAGACCCAGTACTTC. Translation gives CASSLASGSLETQYF.

The table lists this clonotype with many counts. V gene TRBV5-1 combines with J gene TRBJ2-1, with unresolved D. Germline V gene sequence: CDR1 SGHRS, CDR2 YFSETQ. The CDR3 loop spans 11 amino acids. V shed 2 bases and J shed 6 bases, with 3 bases lying between them. The CDR3 sequence is CASSFVNEQFF. The CDR3 DNA follows: TGCGCCAGCAGCTTCGTCAATGAGCAGTTCTTC.